This entry describes one T cell receptor beta chain. Its cognate antigen is unknown. These data are taken from a study of vaccination effects on CD4 cells after COVID-19. Study-level findings and limits: Relatively few convalescent patients took part in the study, which had no early post-infection timepoints. For convalescents, most of the spike-reactive clones seen post-vaccine were new vaccine-induced clones.

Antigen-specific CD4+ T cells were first expanded with viral peptide pools by the ViraFEST assay and only then sequenced. Having been cultured for around nine days, the cells underwent CD4+ T cell isolation. The infection with SARS-CoV-2 (confirmed by PCR) occurred in this person between March and December 2020. Cultures used about 2 million PBMC per well, about 10 IU/ml IL-2 and about 10 ug/ml peptides. This CDR3 has 17 amino acids. Germline V lookup: CDR1 MNHEY, CDR2 SMNVEV (reference sequence). The germline V and J ends were trimmed by 5 bases and 3 bases, with 20 bases remaining between them. Repertoires were generated with immunoSEQ multiplex PCR, while TCRdb's copy carries only in-frame clones and drops some. The profile covers some 40,000 clones, with around 69% appearing a single time and about a sixth taken by the ten largest.

This TCR came from a human donor who had a prior SARS-CoV-2 infection. The source was CD4+ T cells from PBMCs cultured with HCoV-NL63 spike peptides, collected before COVID-19 vaccination. The chain links TRBV27 to TRBJ1-5; a possible D gene is TRBD1 (5 bases). CDR3: CASSPRVGGNTNQPQHF. CDR3 bases: TGTGCCAGCAGTCCCAGGGTTGGGGGGAATACCAATCAGCCCCAGCATTTT.